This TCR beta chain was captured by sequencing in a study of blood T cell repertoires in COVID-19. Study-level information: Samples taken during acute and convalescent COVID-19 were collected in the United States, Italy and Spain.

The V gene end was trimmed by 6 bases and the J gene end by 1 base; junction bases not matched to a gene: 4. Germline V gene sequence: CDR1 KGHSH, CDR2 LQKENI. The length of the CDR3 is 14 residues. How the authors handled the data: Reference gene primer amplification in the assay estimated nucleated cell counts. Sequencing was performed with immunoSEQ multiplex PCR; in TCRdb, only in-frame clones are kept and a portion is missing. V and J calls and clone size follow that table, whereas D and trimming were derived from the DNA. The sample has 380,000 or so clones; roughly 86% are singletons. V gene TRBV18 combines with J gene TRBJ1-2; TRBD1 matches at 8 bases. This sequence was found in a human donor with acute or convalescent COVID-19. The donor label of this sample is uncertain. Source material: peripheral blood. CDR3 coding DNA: TGTGCCAGCTCGCAGGGACAGGTTAACTATGGCTACACCTTC. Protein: CASSQGQVNYGYTF.